These 22 T cell receptor beta chains were sequenced from one sample in a study of T cells after yellow fever vaccination. Via MiXCR, TCRdb re-called the 5' RACE reads, giving one row per CDR3 protein. The sample has more than 250,000 distinct CDR3 sequences; 6.5% to 8.5% are singletons. The sample consisted of PBMCs, taken more than 40 days after the first yellow fever vaccination. Source of these receptors: a man between 18 and 29 years old who received the YFV17D yellow fever vaccine.

This clonotype was seen only a few times. The rearrangement uses TRBV11-2 and TRBJ2-3, with 9 positions matching TRBD2. The CDR3 has 16 residues. Unmatched junction bases numbered 9, after V lost 5 bases and J lost 3 bases. Looked up from germline, CDR1 is SGHAT and CDR2 is FQNNGV. DNA for the CDR3: TGTGCCAGCAGCCTTTTAGCGGGGGCGATGACAGATACGCAGTATTTT. Translated: CASSLLAGAMTDTQYF.

This clonotype was picked up a small number of times. V is TRBV29-1 and J is TRBJ1-5; unclear D gene. The germline V gene has CDR1 SQVTM and CDR2 ANQGSEA. CDR3 size: 13 residues. V was pared by 7 bases and J by 3 bases, with 13 bases between. CDR3 amino acids: CSARAGPNQPQHF. CDR3 nucleotides: TGCAGCGCTCGAGCGGGTCCCAATCAGCCCCAGCATTTT. The variable domain in full, completed from reference TRBV29-1 and TRBJ1-5, reads SAVISQKPSRDICQRGTSLTIQCQVDSQVTMMFWYRQQPGQSLTLIATANQGSEATYESGFVIDKFPISRPNLTFSTLTVSNMSPEDSSIYLCSARAGPNQPQHFGDGTRLSIL.

This clonotype showed up just a few times. The chain combines TRBV21-1 with TRBJ2-1; the D segment call TRBD1 is taken from the table without a DNA check. TRBV21-1 is a documented pseudogene. The CDR3 sequence is 17 residues long. The CDR3 spells CASSKAEGAAYYNEQFF. Written as DNA, the CDR3 is TGTGCCAGCAGCAAAGCCGAGGGGGCGGCTTACTACAATGAGCAGTTCTTC.

This clonotype has more than one count but fewer than ten. The chain combines TRBV7-2 with TRBJ2-5, with D possibly TRBD2 on 6 matching bases. Per germline, CDR1 SGHTA and CDR2 FQGNSA. There are 13 residues in the CDR3. Between the trimmed V and J ends, which lost 2 bases and 4 bases, there was a span of 8 bases. CDR3 residues: CASSLRGTETQYF. CDR3 in DNA: TGTGCCAGCAGCTTACGGGGGACAGAGACCCAGTACTTC.

This chain joins TRBV15 and TRBJ2-1; the match to TRBD1 covers 11 bases. This CDR3 contains 15 residues. Losses at the gene ends were 3 bases for V and 7 bases for J; bases not matched to a gene: 5. Germline V gene sequence: CDR1 LNHNV, CDR2 YYDKDF (reference sequence). The CDR3: CATSSGTGGFNEQFF. The CDR3, as DNA: TGTGCCACCAGCAGTGGGACAGGGGGGTTTAATGAGCAGTTCTTC.

The chain uses TRBV3-1 and TRBJ2-3; D is perhaps TRBD2 (5 bases). The germline V gene has CDR1 LGHDT and CDR2 YNNKEL (reference sequence). CDR3 length: 15 amino acids. The V end was cut by 1 base, the J end by 2 bases, with 10 bases between. This chain's CDR3 is CASSQGTLVTDTQYF. Here the CDR3 DNA reads TGTGCCAGCAGCCAAGGGACTCTCGTCACAGATACGCAGTATTTT.

This clonotype was seen more than once but under ten times. The chain couples TRBV6-2 or TRBV6-3 to TRBJ1-4, with TRBD1 as a possible D gene (5 bases). The CDR3 covers 15 residues. Trimming shortened V by 5 bases and J by 5 bases, and 15 bases separated the two germline ends. CDR1 and CDR2 from the germline V gene are MNHEY and SVGEGT. CDR3 DNA: TGTGCCAGCAGTCCACCCCGGGGCCTCAATGAAAAACTGTTTTTT. Amino acid sequence: CASSPPRGLNEKLFF.

There are many counts of this clonotype. The chain carries TRBV5-6 and TRBJ2-1; D might be TRBD1 or TRBD2, each matching 5 bases. CDR1 is SGHDT, CDR2 YYEEEE, per germline. The ends were cut back, 6 bases at V and 5 bases at J, with 12 bases in the middle. This CDR3 is 13 amino acids long. CDR3 sequence: CASTMGPNNEQFF. In DNA form, the CDR3 reads TGTGCCAGCACCATGGGACCAAACAATGAGCAGTTCTTC. Variable domain in full (rest from reference TRBV5-6 and TRBJ2-1): DAGVTQSPTHLIKTRGQQVTLRCSPKSGHDTVSWYQQALGQGPQFIFQYYEEEERQRGNFPDRFSGHQFPNYSSELNVNALLLGDSALYLCASTMGPNNEQFFGPGTRLTVL.

This chain links TRBV5-4 with TRBJ1-3, with 7 nucleotides matching TRBD1. V lost 0 bases, J lost 2 bases, and 5 bases stayed unmatched. This CDR3 contains 16 residues. The V gene's germline CDR1 is SGHNT and CDR2 YYREEE (reference sequence). CDR3 coding DNA: TGTGCCAGCAGCTTGGACCTCGGGACAGCTGGAAACACCATATATTTT. This gives the protein CASSLDLGTAGNTIYF.

The chain couples TRBV7-9 to TRBJ1-2; D remains ambiguous. CDR3 length: 15 residues. Trimming stripped 1 base from V and 8 bases from J, with 17 bases between. CDR1 and CDR2 (germline): SEHNR, FQNEAQ (reference sequence). CDR3 protein: CASSLESTGISGYTF. The CDR3 nucleotides are TGTGCCAGCAGCTTAGAATCGACGGGGATCAGCGGCTACACCTTC. The full variable domain, its missing parts supplied by reference TRBV7-9 and TRBJ1-2, is DTGVSQNPRHKITKRGQNVTFRCDPISEHNRLYWYRQTLGQGPEFLTYFQNEAQLEKSRLLSDRFSAERPKGSFSTLEIQRTEQGDSAMYLCASSLESTGISGYTFGSGTRLTVV.

This clonotype came up a few times. The chain employs TRBV15 and TRBJ2-5; perhaps TRBD1 as D (6 bases). The V and J ends lost 8 bases and 5 bases respectively, with 12 bases between them. The CDR3 length is 12 residues. Germline V gives CDR1 LNHNV, CDR2 YYDKDF (reference sequence). The CDR3 loop is CATRDTQETQYF. The CDR3 DNA reads TGTGCCACCCGGGACACCCAGGAGACCCAGTACTTC.

This clonotype has a count of ten or more. This chain uses TRBV5-4 with TRBJ2-3; no firm D call. Trimming removed 0 bases at V and 2 bases at J, with 7 bases between. Germline V lookup: CDR1 SGHNT, CDR2 YYREEE (reference sequence). The CDR3 consists of 14 residues. CDR3 residues: CASSLAQNTDTQYF. The CDR3, as DNA: TGTGCCAGCAGCTTGGCTCAGAACACAGATACGCAGTATTTT.

The chain combines TRBV20-1 with TRBJ2-1, with 13 nucleotides matching TRBD2. The CDR3 covers 16 residues. The germline gives CDR1 DFQATT, CDR2 SNEGSKA (reference sequence). Written as DNA, the CDR3 is TGCAGCCAGGCGGGACTAGCGGGGAACTCCTACAATGAGCAGTTCTTC. Protein product: CSQAGLAGNSYNEQFF.

The chain couples TRBV20-1 to TRBJ1-1; D gene unclear. V dropped 3 bases and J dropped 0 bases, with 8 bases sitting between them. CDR3 size: 13 residues. CDR1 and CDR2 (germline): DFQATT, SNEGSKA (reference sequence). CDR3 amino acids: CSASRNMNTEAFF. CDR3 DNA sequence: TGCAGTGCTAGCCGGAATATGAACACTGAAGCTTTCTTT.

In its sample, this clonotype was seen a few times. The CDR3 DNA is TGCGCCAGCAGCTTGGAGGTCTTCACAGATACGCAGTATTTT. Its translation: CASSLEVFTDTQYF. The chain uses TRBV5-1 and TRBJ2-3; no reliable D call. V was cut by 0 bases and J by 2 bases, with 7 bases left in between. This CDR3 spans 14 amino acids. CDR1 is SGHRS, CDR2 YFSETQ, per germline.

The rearrangement joins TRBV5-5 to TRBJ2-3; D is possibly TRBD1 (7 bases). V dropped 5 bases and J dropped 3 bases, with 16 bases sitting between them. CDR1 SGHKS and CDR2 YYEKEE come from the germline V gene (reference sequence). The CDR3 is 15 amino acids. Here the CDR3 reads CASRSGDSQTDTQYF. The CDR3 DNA follows: TGTGCCAGCAGGTCGGGGGACAGCCAAACAGATACGCAGTATTTT.

In this sample, this clonotype turned up a few times. V gene TRBV18 combines with J gene TRBJ2-2, with D unclear. The CDR3 loop spans 14 amino acids. Trimming removed 5 bases at V and 1 base at J, with 8 bases between. CDR1 and CDR2 (germline): KGHSH, LQKENI. CDR3 loop: CASSTMENTGELFF. The CDR3 DNA reads TGTGCCAGCTCAACTATGGAGAACACCGGGGAGCTGTTTTTT. Full variable domain (outside the CDR3, taken from reference TRBV18 and TRBJ2-2): NAGVMQNPRHLVRRRGQEARLRCSPMKGHSHVYWYRQLPEEGLKFMVYLQKENIIDESGMPKERFSAEFPKEGPSILRIQQVVRGDSAAYFCASSTMENTGELFFGEGSRLTVL.

There are a few counts of this clonotype. The V call is TRBV7-2, the J call TRBJ2-3; 7 bases match TRBD2. V lost 5 bases and J lost 4; bases outside the gene matches: 9. Germline V gene sequence: CDR1 SGHTA, CDR2 FQGNSA. The CDR3 has 15 residues. The CDR3 loop reads CASSRAGARADTQYF. The CDR3 nucleotides are TGTGCCAGCAGCCGTGCGGGAGCCCGCGCAGATACGCAGTATTTT.

This clonotype was picked up a small number of times. V is TRBV13 and J is TRBJ1-2, with D hard to call. The CDR3 consists of 13 residues. Trimming removed 5 bases at V and 6 bases at J, with 13 bases between. The germline CDR1 and CDR2 sequences are PRHDT and FYEKMQ (reference sequence). For the CDR3, the DNA is TGTGCCAGCAGCCAGAGGAGTTATGATGGCTACACCTTC. Translated, it gives CASSQRSYDGYTF. Together with reference TRBV13 and TRBJ1-2, the CDR3 gives the full variable domain: AAGVIQSPRHLIKEKRETATLKCYPIPRHDTVYWYQQGPGQDPQFLISFYEKMQSDKGSIPDRFSAQQFSDYHSELNMSSLELGDSALYFCASSQRSYDGYTFGSGTRLTVV.

This clonotype was counted ten times or more. CDR3 in DNA: TGTGCCAGCAGCGCCACTAGATCCCCCTACAATGAGCAGTTCTTC. Encoded protein: CASSATRSPYNEQFF. The chain employs TRBV7-2 and TRBJ2-1; D is perhaps TRBD2 (5 bases). Germline CDR1 SGHTA, CDR2 FQGNSA. This CDR3 is built from 15 residues. The ends were cut back, 5 bases at V and 2 bases at J, with 13 bases in the middle.

This clonotype was seen only a few times. This rearrangement joins TRBV7-2 to TRBJ2-3, with D maybe TRBD2 (6 bases). V lost 5 bases and J lost 1, with 13 bases in between. Germline loops: CDR1 SGHTA, CDR2 FQGNSA. This CDR3 region has 15 residues. The DNA of the CDR3 is TGTGCCAGCAGCGGGCCGGGCGGGGGCACAGATACGCAGTATTTT. Translation gives CASSGPGGGTDTQYF.

There are many counts of this clonotype. The chain has TRBV12-3 or TRBV12-4 and TRBJ1-1; perhaps TRBD1 as D (6 bases). V shed 1 base and J shed 4 bases, with 10 bases lying between them. The CDR3 contains 14 residues. CDR3 residues: CASSLEEGGTEAFF. In DNA, the CDR3 is TGTGCCAGCAGTTTAGAGGAAGGGGGCACTGAAGCTTTCTTT.